This TCR beta chain was recorded in a study of cytomegalovirus exposure and HLA in healthy donors. Study summary: Among the approximately 420 donors who were genotyped, approximately 76% fell in the genetic ancestry cluster that is associated with self-reported Caucasian donors. Whole-study findings and limits: Altogether, 150 or so TCR beta chains were recorded as cytomegalovirus-associated.

V was pared by 2 bases and J by 6 bases, with 14 bases between. The CDR3 runs 14 residues. Germline V lookup: CDR1 SGHTA, CDR2 FQGNSA. With 60 Vbeta and 13 Jbeta primers, the PCR was carried out. Using immunoSEQ multiplex PCR, the repertoire was profiled, and TCRdb retains in-frame clones only, with some absent. Of approximately 140,000 clones detected, roughly four fifths appear once; the ten largest clones hold 1% to 1.5%. Remarks on this clone: What it binds is not known.

The sample was PBMCs. The V and J genes are TRBV7-2 and TRBJ2-7; possibly TRBD1 for D (5 bases). The source is a girl aged 2 to 9 in good health and CMV-seronegative. DNA for the CDR3: TGTGCCAGCAGCTTACAGGACACCTCAGCCGAGCAGTACTTC. It translates to CASSLQDTSAEQYF.